This is a list of T cell receptor beta chains from one sample in a study of shared clonotypes between healthy human individuals. Some clones are missing from TCRdb's copy, which holds only in-frame ones; the method was immunoSEQ multiplex PCR. Among more than 2 million clones listed, roughly 95% were seen once. The sequencing input was naive CD8+ T cells from PBMCs. Source of these receptors: a man in his late teens or twenties in good health. Some clones in this sample may be carry-over from other donors' samples. The CDR3 runs from the conserved cysteine through the conserved F or W. The order of the fields is CDR3 protein, J gene, V gene.

cdr3_aa: CASSLAVSGTYNEQFF
j_call: TRBJ2-1
v_call: TRBV7-9

cdr3_aa: CSVDRGNEQFF
j_call: TRBJ2-1
v_call: TRBV29-1

cdr3_aa: CASSPNFFVYGYTF
j_call: TRBJ1-2
v_call: TRBV19

cdr3_aa: CASSLSAPSGRPNEQFF
j_call: TRBJ2-1
v_call: TRBV27

cdr3_aa: CASSYEGGTYEQYF
j_call: TRBJ2-7
v_call: TRBV27

cdr3_aa: CAWTLGTDEAFF
j_call: TRBJ1-1
v_call: TRBV30

cdr3_aa: CASRPDRGTTYEQYF
j_call: TRBJ2-7
v_call: TRBV2

cdr3_aa: CASSDPSRVETLNEQFF
j_call: TRBJ2-1
v_call: TRBV2

cdr3_aa: CASSLARASTDTQYF
j_call: TRBJ2-3
v_call: TRBV7-9

cdr3_aa: CASSIEGGGTQYF
j_call: TRBJ2-5
v_call: TRBV19

cdr3_aa: CASSSPSGDTQYF
j_call: TRBJ2-3
v_call: TRBV7-8